This is a list of T cell receptor beta chains from one sample in a study of blood T cell repertoires in COVID-19. Assay: immunoSEQ multiplex PCR; the TCRdb copy retains only in-frame clones and omits some. The repertoire holds under 200,000 clones, with 60% to 85% as singletons. Sequencing input: peripheral blood. The receptors originated from a man between 60 and 75 years old with acute or convalescent COVID-19. Each CDR3 is given with its conserved first and last residue. Fields, in order: D gene, clone size, J gene, V gene, CDR3 protein, CDR3 DNA. A D gene is named only where the DNA matches it firmly. The size entry is marked missing in some rows and otherwise reads once, few, many or a size class.

d_call: TRBD2; clone_size: -; j_call: TRBJ2-7; v_call: TRBV4-3; cdr3_aa: CASSQDSGGAYEQYF; cdr3_nt: TGCGCCAGCAGCCAGGATAGCGGGGGGGCCTACGAGCAGTACTTC
d_call: TRBD2; clone_size: -; j_call: TRBJ2-1; v_call: TRBV7-3; cdr3_aa: CASSPSGTSGGGAIYNEQFF; cdr3_nt: TGTGCCAGCAGCCCATCCGGGACTAGCGGGGGCGGGGCTATCTACAATGAGCAGTTCTTC
d_call: -; clone_size: -; j_call: TRBJ2-1; v_call: TRBV5-4; cdr3_aa: CASSIQGAWEQFF; cdr3_nt: TGTGCCAGCAGCATACAAGGGGCGTGGGAGCAGTTCTTC
d_call: TRBD1; clone_size: -; j_call: TRBJ1-1; v_call: TRBV11-2; cdr3_aa: CASSVGQGPRMGTEAFF; cdr3_nt: TGTGCCAGCAGCGTTGGACAGGGGCCCCGGATGGGTACTGAAGCTTTCTTT
d_call: TRBD1; clone_size: -; j_call: TRBJ2-7; v_call: TRBV5-6; cdr3_aa: CASSLPDRAGEQYF; cdr3_nt: TGTGCCAGCAGCCTTCCGGACAGGGCAGGCGAGCAGTACTTC
d_call: TRBD1; clone_size: -; j_call: TRBJ2-3; v_call: TRBV27; cdr3_aa: CASRHWTGGDTQYF; cdr3_nt: TGTGCCAGCAGACATTGGACAGGGGGCGATACGCAGTATTTT
d_call: -; clone_size: once; j_call: TRBJ2-3; v_call: TRBV25-1; cdr3_aa: CASSEFLTESTDTQYF; cdr3_nt: TGTGCCAGCAGTGAATTTTTAACAGAGAGCACAGATACGCAGTATTTT
d_call: -; clone_size: few; j_call: TRBJ2-5; v_call: TRBV5-4; cdr3_aa: CASSFKTGRETQYF; cdr3_nt: TGTGCCAGCAGCTTTAAAACAGGGCGCGAGACCCAGTACTTC
d_call: TRBD2; clone_size: -; j_call: TRBJ2-3; v_call: TRBV7-3; cdr3_aa: CASSAGVGASTDTQYF; cdr3_nt: TGTGCCAGCAGCGCGGGGGTCGGCGCTAGCACAGATACGCAGTATTTT
d_call: TRBD1; clone_size: -; j_call: TRBJ2-3; v_call: TRBV3-1/TRBV3-2; cdr3_aa: CASSQARTGLGTDTQYF; cdr3_nt: TGTGCCAGCAGCCAAGCGAGGACAGGGCTTGGCACAGATACGCAGTATTTT
d_call: -; clone_size: -; j_call: TRBJ1-1; v_call: TRBV29-1; cdr3_aa: CSTSQWSNTEAFF; cdr3_nt: TGCAGCACCTCACAGTGGTCGAACACTGAAGCTTTCTTT
d_call: TRBD2; clone_size: few; j_call: TRBJ2-3; v_call: TRBV19; cdr3_aa: CASSPTSGDTDTQYF; cdr3_nt: TGTGCCAGTAGTCCGACTAGCGGGGACACAGATACGCAGTATTTT
d_call: TRBD1; clone_size: -; j_call: TRBJ2-1; v_call: TRBV5-1; cdr3_aa: CASSLDPGGVYNEQFF; cdr3_nt: TGCGCCAGCAGCTTGGATCCAGGGGGAGTTTACAATGAGCAGTTCTTC
d_call: TRBD1; clone_size: -; j_call: TRBJ1-2; v_call: TRBV4-1; cdr3_aa: CASSPEPGQATGYTF; cdr3_nt: TGCGCCAGCAGCCCGGAACCTGGACAGGCTACCGGCTACACCTTC
d_call: -; clone_size: -; j_call: TRBJ1-4; v_call: TRBV13; cdr3_aa: CASSSGGGLNEKLFF; cdr3_nt: TGTGCCAGCAGCTCTGGGGGAGGGCTGAATGAAAAACTGTTTTTT
d_call: -; clone_size: few; j_call: TRBJ1-6; v_call: TRBV6-6; cdr3_aa: CASSRSGGFSYNSPLHF; cdr3_nt: TGTGCCAGCAGTCGCTCTGGGGGGTTTTCCTATAATTCACCCCTCCACTTT
d_call: TRBD2; clone_size: -; j_call: TRBJ2-1; v_call: TRBV25-1; cdr3_aa: CASAPGGREEQFF; cdr3_nt: TGTGCCAGCGCCCCAGGAGGGAGGGAGGAGCAGTTCTTC
d_call: -; clone_size: -; j_call: TRBJ1-1; v_call: TRBV6-2/TRBV6-3; cdr3_aa: CASSSRVNTEAFF; cdr3_nt: TGTGCCAGCAGTTCCCGAGTGAACACTGAAGCTTTCTTT
d_call: TRBD1; clone_size: -; j_call: TRBJ2-1; v_call: TRBV7-2; cdr3_aa: CASSLDRAGAEQFF; cdr3_nt: TGTGCCAGCAGCTTGGACAGGGCCGGTGCAGAGCAGTTCTTC
d_call: TRBD1; clone_size: -; j_call: TRBJ1-5; v_call: TRBV7-2; cdr3_aa: CASSLGTGAVSNQPQHF; cdr3_nt: TGTGCCAGCAGCTTAGGGACAGGGGCGGTTAGCAATCAGCCCCAGCATTTT
d_call: -; clone_size: -; j_call: TRBJ1-1; v_call: TRBV25-1; cdr3_aa: CASSDWPEGGDRTEAFF; cdr3_nt: TGTGCCAGCAGTGATTGGCCTGAAGGGGGGGATCGAACTGAAGCTTTCTTT
d_call: -; clone_size: once; j_call: TRBJ2-7; v_call: TRBV6-1; cdr3_aa: CASSESGTITYEQYF; cdr3_nt: TGTGCCAGCAGTGAATCTGGGACAATTACCTACGAGCAGTACTTC
d_call: TRBD1; clone_size: -; j_call: TRBJ1-1; v_call: TRBV12-3/TRBV12-4; cdr3_aa: CASRGQADTEAFF; cdr3_nt: TGTGCCAGCAGGGGACAGGCTGACACTGAAGCTTTCTTT
d_call: -; clone_size: -; j_call: TRBJ2-7; v_call: TRBV3-1/TRBV3-2; cdr3_aa: CASSQGWAGLAYEQYF; cdr3_nt: TGTGCCAGCAGCCAAGGCTGGGCAGGATTGGCCTACGAGCAGTACTTC
d_call: -; clone_size: -; j_call: TRBJ2-7; v_call: TRBV30; cdr3_aa: CAIDSVGEQYF; cdr3_nt: TGTGCCATTGACAGTGTCGGAGAGCAGTACTTC
d_call: -; clone_size: -; j_call: TRBJ1-1; v_call: TRBV7-9; cdr3_aa: CASSLDSTETEAFF; cdr3_nt: TGTGCCAGCAGCTTAGACTCGACAGAGACTGAAGCTTTCTTT
d_call: -; clone_size: few; j_call: TRBJ1-3; v_call: TRBV12-3/TRBV12-4; cdr3_aa: CASNRYSGNTIYF; cdr3_nt: TGTGCCAGCAACCGCTACTCTGGAAACACCATATATTTT
d_call: -; clone_size: -; j_call: TRBJ1-1; v_call: TRBV18; cdr3_aa: CASATSQMNTEAFF; cdr3_nt: TGTGCCAGCGCCACAAGTCAGATGAACACTGAAGCTTTCTTT
d_call: TRBD2; clone_size: -; j_call: TRBJ2-5; v_call: TRBV7-9; cdr3_aa: CASSPGLAGAHQETQYF; cdr3_nt: TGTGCCAGCAGCCCGGGACTAGCGGGGGCCCACCAAGAGACCCAGTACTTC
d_call: TRBD1; clone_size: -; j_call: TRBJ2-2; v_call: TRBV29-1; cdr3_aa: CSCRGTGELFF; cdr3_nt: TGCAGCTGCAGGGGGACCGGGGAGCTGTTTTTT
d_call: TRBD1; clone_size: -; j_call: TRBJ1-1; v_call: TRBV10-2; cdr3_aa: CASSRGRNTEAFF; cdr3_nt: TGCGCCAGTTCCAGGGGGCGGAACACTGAAGCTTTCTTT
d_call: -; clone_size: -; j_call: TRBJ1-2; v_call: TRBV2; cdr3_aa: CASSDPTQKYGYTF; cdr3_nt: TGTGCCAGCAGTGATCCGACACAGAAATATGGCTACACCTTC
d_call: TRBD1; clone_size: -; j_call: TRBJ2-3; v_call: TRBV5-1; cdr3_aa: CASRPGQGGVDTQYF; cdr3_nt: TGCGCCAGCAGGCCCGGACAGGGCGGTGTGGATACGCAGTATTTT
d_call: TRBD1; clone_size: -; j_call: TRBJ2-1; v_call: TRBV11-3; cdr3_aa: CASSLAGQDNEQFF; cdr3_nt: TGTGCCAGCAGCTTAGCCGGACAGGACAATGAGCAGTTCTTC
d_call: -; clone_size: -; j_call: TRBJ1-5; v_call: TRBV3-1/TRBV3-2; cdr3_aa: CASSQGQISPTF; cdr3_nt: TGTGCCAGCAGCCAAGGACAAATCAGCCCCACATTT
d_call: -; clone_size: -; j_call: TRBJ2-5; v_call: TRBV9; cdr3_aa: CASSAPTEPQETQYF; cdr3_nt: TGTGCCAGCAGCGCGCCGACAGAACCTCAGGAGACCCAGTACTTC
d_call: TRBD1; clone_size: -; j_call: TRBJ2-5; v_call: TRBV5-1; cdr3_aa: CASSYRGGETQYF; cdr3_nt: TGCGCCAGCAGCTACAGGGGTGGGGAGACCCAGTACTTC
d_call: -; clone_size: -; j_call: TRBJ2-7; v_call: TRBV28; cdr3_aa: CASSLWGTSYEQYF; cdr3_nt: TGTGCCAGCAGTTTATGGGGCACATCCTACGAGCAGTACTTC
d_call: -; clone_size: -; j_call: TRBJ1-2; v_call: TRBV12-3/TRBV12-4; cdr3_aa: CASSFGELYGYTF; cdr3_nt: TGTGCCAGCAGTTTCGGGGAACTATATGGCTACACCTTC
d_call: -; clone_size: -; j_call: TRBJ2-1; v_call: TRBV29-1; cdr3_aa: CSVGQIYNEQFF; cdr3_nt: TGCAGCGTTGGACAGATCTACAATGAGCAGTTCTTC
d_call: -; clone_size: -; j_call: TRBJ1-3; v_call: TRBV3-1/TRBV3-2; cdr3_aa: CASKRSGSTGNTIYF; cdr3_nt: TGTGCCAGCAAACGGTCCGGGTCGACTGGAAACACCATATATTTT
d_call: -; clone_size: -; j_call: TRBJ1-1; v_call: TRBV6-2/TRBV6-3; cdr3_aa: CASSYSAGNTEAFF; cdr3_nt: TGTGCCAGCAGTTACTCGGCAGGCAACACTGAAGCTTTCTTT
d_call: TRBD2; clone_size: -; j_call: TRBJ2-5; v_call: TRBV24-1; cdr3_aa: CATSDGLVSYF; cdr3_nt: TGTGCCACCAGTGATGGACTAGTCTCGTACTTC
d_call: -; clone_size: -; j_call: TRBJ1-2; v_call: TRBV6-1; cdr3_aa: CASSEARQGKGYTF; cdr3_nt: TGTGCCAGCAGTGAAGCGAGGCAGGGGAAAGGCTACACCTTC
d_call: -; clone_size: -; j_call: TRBJ2-1; v_call: TRBV2; cdr3_aa: CASRGRNEQFF; cdr3_nt: TGTGCCAGTAGAGGTAGGAATGAGCAGTTCTTC
d_call: TRBD1; clone_size: -; j_call: TRBJ1-1; v_call: TRBV7-9; cdr3_aa: CASSSKGQGDEAFF; cdr3_nt: TGTGCCAGCAGCTCGAAAGGACAGGGGGATGAAGCTTTCTTT